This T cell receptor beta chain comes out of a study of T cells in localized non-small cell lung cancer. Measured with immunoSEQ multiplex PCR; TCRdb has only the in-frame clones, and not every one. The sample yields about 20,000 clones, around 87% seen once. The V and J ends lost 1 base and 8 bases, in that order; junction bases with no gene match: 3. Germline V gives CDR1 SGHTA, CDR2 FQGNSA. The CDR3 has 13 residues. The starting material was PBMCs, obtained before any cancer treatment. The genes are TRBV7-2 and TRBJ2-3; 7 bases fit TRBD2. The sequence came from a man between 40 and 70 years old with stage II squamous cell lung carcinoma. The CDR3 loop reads CASSLGASGTQYF. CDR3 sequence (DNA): TGTGCCAGCAGCTTAGGGGCTAGCGGTACGCAGTATTTT.